Below are 5 T cell receptor beta chains sequenced from a single sample in a study of T cell changes during pregnancy in multiple sclerosis. Sequencing was performed with immunoSEQ multiplex PCR; in TCRdb, only in-frame clones are kept and a portion is missing. This table holds roughly 60,000 clones, less than 95% found once. Material: peripheral blood, obtained in the second trimester of pregnancy. Receptors originate from a female donor in good health, enrolled as a control in a pregnancy study.

The chain is built from TRBV9 and TRBJ1-2, with 7 bases fitting TRBD1. The CDR3 is 13 amino acids. V was clipped by 1 base and J by 7 bases; unmatched bases: 4. CDR1 and CDR2 from the germline V gene are SGDLS and YYNGEE. CDR3 nucleotide sequence: TGTGCCAGCAGCGTAAACAGGGGATCTGGCTACACCTTC. Translation: CASSVNRGSGYTF. Full variable domain (rest looked up from reference TRBV9 and TRBJ1-2): DSGVTQTPKHLITATGQRVTLRCSPRSGDLSVYWYQQSLDQGLQFLIQYYNGEERAKGNILERFSAQQFPDLHSELNLSSLELGDSALYFCASSVNRGSGYTFGSGTRLTVV.

This chain connects TRBV5-4 to TRBJ1-6, with unresolved D. CDR1 SGHNT and CDR2 YYREEE come from the germline V gene (reference sequence). V lost 4 bases and J 0 bases, leaving 8 bases between the germline ends. CDR3 length equals 15 residues. The CDR3 spells CASSSISSYNSPLHF. CDR3 in DNA: TGTGCCAGCAGCAGCATAAGCTCCTATAATTCACCCCTCCACTTT. Using reference TRBV5-4 and TRBJ1-6 for the parts outside the CDR3, the full variable domain is ETGVTQSPTHLIKTRGQQVTLRCSSQSGHNTVSWYQQALGQGPQFIFQYYREEENGRGNFPPRFSGLQFPNYSSELNVNALELDDSALYLCASSSISSYNSPLHFGNGTRLTVT.

The chain combines TRBV10-3 with TRBJ2-1; 9 positions match TRBD2. The length of the CDR3 is 16 residues. V shed 6 bases, J shed 9 bases, and the junction held 15 bases outside the gene matches. CDR1 is ENHRY and CDR2 is SYGVKD in the germline V gene. The CDR3 spells CAIRSRTSEGEGEQFF. CDR3 sequence (DNA): TGTGCCATCAGGAGCCGGACTAGCGAAGGTGAGGGTGAGCAGTTCTTC.

The chain is built from TRBV5-8 and TRBJ1-1, with D unclear. V shed 3 bases and J shed 6 bases, with 15 bases lying between them. The length of the CDR3 is 14 residues. Per germline, CDR1 SGHTS and CDR2 YDEGEE. This CDR3 reads CASSSLAALSEAFF. DNA for the CDR3: TGTGCCAGCAGCTCCCTTGCGGCACTGTCTGAAGCTTTCTTT. Variable domain in full (rest from reference TRBV5-8 and TRBJ1-1): EAGVTQSPTHLIKTRGQQATLRCSPISGHTSVYWYQQALGLGLQFLLWYDEGEERNRGNFPPRFSGRQFPNYSSELNVNALELEDSALYLCASSSLAALSEAFFGQGTRLTVV.

The V gene is TRBV9, the J gene TRBJ2-3, with 11 nucleotides matching TRBD2. CDR1 is SGDLS and CDR2 is YYNGEE in the germline V gene. J lost 6 bases, V lost 4 bases, and 10 bases had no gene match. The CDR3 sequence is 16 residues long. The DNA for the CDR3 is TGTGCCAGCAGCTCCTATAGCGGGGGGGGTAGGGATACGCAGTATTTT. This codes for CASSSYSGGGRDTQYF.